The 8 T cell receptor beta chains reported below all come from one sample, sequenced in a study of blood T cells in healthy people across ages. A J-beta primer mix and a sample-barcoded 5' primer were used in a second PCR of roughly 7 to 12 cycles. TCRdb itself ran the 5' RACE reads through MiXCR, one entry per CDR3 protein. The table records about 1,000,000 distinct CDR3 sequences, more than 40% of them present only once. Sequencing input: blood. The source is a woman aged 60 to 75 in good health.

The CDR3 nucleotides are TGCGCCAGCAGGAGCGGGAGGGATGAGCAGTTCTTC. Its protein is CASRSGRDEQFF. The chain links TRBV10-1 to TRBJ2-1, with TRBD2 matching 10 bases. Germline V gene data show CDR1 as WNHNN and CDR2 as SYGVQD (reference sequence). J gave up 8 bases and V 6 bases, and 1 base lay outside the gene matches. This CDR3 is 12 amino acids long.

The gene calls are TRBV27 and TRBJ2-4; 7 bases are shared with TRBD2. The last part of the DNA fits TRBJ2-7 better; the J call may be wrong. This CDR3 is built from 17 residues. The V gene's germline CDR1 is MNHEY and CDR2 SMNVEV (reference sequence). The CDR3 spells CASSSLNLRRERNEQYF. The CDR3 bases are TGTGCCAGCAGTTCCCTTAATCTGAGGCGGGAGAGGAACGAGCAGTACTTC.

J is TRBJ2-5 and V is TRBV20-1; D remains ambiguous. V was cut by 2 bases and J by 2 bases, with 15 bases left in between. The CDR3 is 15 residues long. The germline gives CDR1 DFQATT, CDR2 SNEGSKA (reference sequence). The CDR3 coding sequence is TGCAGTGCTAGAATGTTGAGGAGTTTGCAAGAGACCCAGTACTTC. This codes for CSARMLRSLQETQYF.

The rearrangement links TRBV20-1 to TRBJ1-6; 9 bases fit TRBD1. The V gene end was trimmed by 5 bases and the J gene end by 7 bases; junction bases not matched to a gene: 9. This CDR3 has 15 residues. The germline gives CDR1 DFQATT, CDR2 SNEGSKA (reference sequence). The CDR3 DNA is TGCAGTGCTGGCCGACGACAGGGGGGAAATTCACCCCTCCACTTT. Translation: CSAGRRQGGNSPLHF.

This clonotype was counted only a few times. J is TRBJ2-7 and V is TRBV15; 12 nucleotides agree with TRBD1. Germline CDR1 is LNHNV and CDR2 is YYDKDF (reference sequence). The CDR3 is 15 amino acids. Trimming removed 5 bases from V and 6 bases from J; junction bases left unmatched: 8. The CDR3 here is CATSYFGTGGSEQYF. The CDR3 DNA sequence: TGTGCCACCAGCTATTTCGGGACAGGGGGCTCCGAGCAGTACTTC.

This chain links TRBV29-1 with TRBJ1-5; 7 bases map to TRBD1. Germline CDR1 and CDR2: SQVTM and ANQGSEA. This CDR3 is built from 14 residues. V gave up 6 bases and J gave up 6 bases; unmatched junction bases: 11. CDR3 protein: CSVRSGGSGQPQHF. CDR3 nucleotide sequence: TGCAGCGTAAGATCAGGGGGATCAGGTCAGCCCCAGCATTTT.

This clonotype turned up a few times. The gene calls are TRBV29-1 and TRBJ2-1; the D call may be TRBD1 or TRBD2 (5 bases each). Germline V gene sequence: CDR1 SQVTM, CDR2 ANQGSEA. CDR3 length: 13 residues. Trimming pared 3 bases from V and 9 bases from J, leaving 15 bases between. CDR3 nucleotides: TGCAGCGTTGATAGTCTAGGGGCGGGTGAGCAGTTCTTC. It translates to CSVDSLGAGEQFF.

V gene TRBV29-1 combines with J gene TRBJ2-3; 14 bases match TRBD2. Germline lookup yields CDR1 SQVTM and CDR2 ANQGSEA. Trimming at V came to 7 bases and at J to 6 bases, leaving 6 bases not matched to a gene. The CDR3 has 14 residues. This CDR3 reads CSGATSGRVDTQYF. The DNA of the CDR3 is TGCAGCGGAGCGACTAGCGGGAGGGTTGATACGCAGTATTTT.